Sequencing of this T cell receptor beta chain was carried out in a study of T cell changes during pregnancy in multiple sclerosis (dated by TCRdb to between 2018 and 2021). Describing the broader study: Changes in the T cell repertoire over the course of pregnancy were examined in this study in women with multiple sclerosis.

The count of this clone is one. The antigen this receptor binds is unknown. Base qualities were left out, and no much larger clone turns up one base away. The library was built by means of the immunoSEQ multiplex PCR assay. What TCRdb holds here is the immuneACCESS table cut down to in-frame rearrangements. Part of the clones is not present; checked against another copy, under half of the missing clones reflect an unresolved V gene, and the others are unexplained. The sample records roughly 100,000 clones, roughly 93% of which are singletons. Of the sample, around 0.84% is held by the ten largest clones. The germline ends are 13 bases apart after V is trimmed by 0 bases and J by 0 bases. CDR1 and CDR2, looked up from the germline V gene (reference sequence), are SGHKS and YYEKEE. The CDR3 starts with the cysteine, ends with the phenylalanine, and has 17 residues. Only CDR3 DNA is held: 51 bases, read in frame from base 1.

Material: peripheral blood, obtained after pregnancy. This receptor was taken from a female donor with multiple sclerosis, enrolled in a pregnancy study. The chain couples TRBV5-5 to TRBJ1-5; TRBD1 might be the D gene, on 5 matching bases. The nucleotide sequence reads as follows: TGTGCCAGCAGCTTGGACAGGATAGTCAATAGCAATCAGCCCCAGCATTTT. It translates to CASSLDRIVNSNQPQHF.